This TCR beta chain was sequenced in a study of blood T cell repertoires in COVID-19. The CDR3 is made up of 17 amino acids. The junction had 12 bases not matched to a gene; V was cut back by 2 bases and J by 3 bases. CDR1 and CDR2 (germline): PRHDT, FYEKMQ (reference sequence). Clones were read by immunoSEQ multiplex PCR, and TCRdb kept only the in-frame ones, dropping some. The sample consists of 30,000 to 45,000 clones, about 85% of them appearing once. The rearrangement uses TRBV13 and TRBJ1-2; the match to TRBD1 covers 7 bases. Material for sequencing was peripheral blood. The TCR originated in a human donor in a cohort sampled during active COVID-19. DNA of the CDR3: TGTGCCAGCAGCTTACCCCCTCGGACAGGAGCGGACTATGGCTACACCTTC. Translated: CASSLPPRTGADYGYTF.